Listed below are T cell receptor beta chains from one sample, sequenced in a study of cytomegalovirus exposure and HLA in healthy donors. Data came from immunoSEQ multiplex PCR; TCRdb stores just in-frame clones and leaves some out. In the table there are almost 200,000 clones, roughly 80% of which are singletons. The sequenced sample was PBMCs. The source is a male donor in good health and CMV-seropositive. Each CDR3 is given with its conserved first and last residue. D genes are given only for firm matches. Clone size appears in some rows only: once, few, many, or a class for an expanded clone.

CDR3: CASSSARITVNTEAFF; DNA: TGTGCCAGCTCATCTGCCAGAATTACCGTGAACACTGAAGCTTTCTTT; size: -; V: TRBV18; J: TRBJ1-1; length: 16; D: -
CDR3: CASSVGQGAYEQYF; DNA: TGTGCCAGCAGCGTAGGACAGGGTGCGTACGAGCAGTACTTC; size: once; V: TRBV9; J: TRBJ2-7; length: 14; D: TRBD1
CDR3: CASTRLAGDSAYNEQFF; DNA: TGTGCCAGCACGCGACTAGCGGGAGATTCGGCCTACAATGAGCAGTTCTTC; size: -; V: TRBV6-8; J: TRBJ2-1; length: 17; D: TRBD2
CDR3: CASSDRGYNSPLHF; DNA: TGTGCCAGCAGTGACAGGGGCTATAATTCACCCCTCCACTTT; size: once; V: TRBV6-1; J: TRBJ1-6; length: 14; D: -
CDR3: CASSRTGGTGELFF; DNA: TGTGCCAGCTCCAGGACAGGCGGGACCGGGGAGCTGTTTTTT; size: -; V: TRBV18; J: TRBJ2-2; length: 14; D: TRBD1
CDR3: CASSYGFRDTEKLFF; DNA: TGTGCCAGCAGTTACGGCTTTAGGGACACAGAAAAACTGTTTTTT; size: -; V: TRBV6-5; J: TRBJ1-4; length: 15; D: -
CDR3: CATWTGSEGNQPQHF; DNA: TGTGCCACTTGGACAGGGTCCGAAGGCAATCAGCCCCAGCATTTT; size: -; V: TRBV19; J: TRBJ1-5; length: 15; D: TRBD1
CDR3: CASTLDRGGTEAFF; DNA: TGTGCCAGCACCCTAGACAGGGGTGGCACTGAAGCTTTCTTT; size: -; V: TRBV28; J: TRBJ1-1; length: 14; D: TRBD1
CDR3: CASSAPGTSGGRKTQYF; DNA: TGTGCCAGTAGTGCCCCCGGGACTAGCGGGGGCAGGAAGACCCAGTACTTC; size: -; V: TRBV19; J: TRBJ2-5; length: 17; D: TRBD2
CDR3: CASSSGQRGPYGYTF; DNA: TGTGCCAGCAGCTCGGGACAGCGTGGACCCTATGGCTACACCTTC; size: -; V: TRBV9; J: TRBJ1-2; length: 15; D: TRBD1
CDR3: CASSSVDRAQPQHF; DNA: TGTGCCAGCAGTTCTGTGGACAGGGCTCAGCCCCAGCATTTT; size: -; V: TRBV6-6; J: TRBJ1-5; length: 14; D: TRBD1
CDR3: CASTLRGGTDTQYF; DNA: TGCGCCAGCACCCTGCGGGGGGGCACAGATACGCAGTATTTT; size: -; V: TRBV5-1; J: TRBJ2-3; length: 14; D: TRBD2
CDR3: CASGSVERGRETQYF; DNA: TGTGCTAGTGGTTCTGTTGAGAGGGGGCGGGAGACCCAGTACTTC; size: -; V: TRBV12-5; J: TRBJ2-5; length: 15; D: TRBD1
CDR3: CASSLIYENEQFF; DNA: TGCGCCAGCAGCTTGATTTACGAGAATGAGCAGTTCTTC; size: few; V: TRBV5-1; J: TRBJ2-1; length: 13; D: -
CDR3: CASSFGQANEKLFF; DNA: TGTGCCAGCAGCTTCGGACAGGCGAATGAAAAACTGTTTTTT; size: -; V: TRBV6-6; J: TRBJ1-4; length: 14; D: TRBD1
CDR3: CAISDGGHSYGYTF; DNA: TGTGCCATCAGTGACGGGGGGCATTCCTATGGCTACACCTTC; size: -; V: TRBV10-3; J: TRBJ1-2; length: 14; D: -
CDR3: CAWSWTGGPGNTIYF; DNA: TGTGCCTGGAGTTGGACAGGGGGCCCCGGAAACACCATATATTTT; size: -; V: TRBV30; J: TRBJ1-3; length: 15; D: TRBD1
CDR3: CASSQEFSGGGYNEQFF; DNA: TGTGCCAGCAGCCAAGAGTTTAGCGGGGGAGGCTACAATGAGCAGTTCTTC; size: once; V: TRBV4-2; J: TRBJ2-1; length: 17; D: TRBD2
CDR3: CASSVGPANTGELFF; DNA: TGTGCCAGCAGCGTTGGGCCTGCGAACACCGGGGAGCTGTTTTTT; size: few; V: TRBV9; J: TRBJ2-2; length: 15; D: -
CDR3: CSARRTYEQYF; DNA: TGCAGTGCAAGGAGGACCTACGAGCAGTACTTC; size: -; V: TRBV20-1; J: TRBJ2-7; length: 11; D: -
CDR3: CASSPSGTGAYEQYF; DNA: TGTGCCAGTAGTCCCTCCGGGACAGGGGCCTACGAGCAGTACTTC; size: -; V: TRBV19; J: TRBJ2-7; length: 15; D: TRBD1
CDR3: CASSLTTLGDRPIDTQYF; DNA: TGTGCCAGCAGTTTAACAACCCTCGGGGACAGACCGATAGATACGCAGTATTTT; size: -; V: TRBV27; J: TRBJ2-3; length: 18; D: TRBD1
CDR3: CASSPGSYEQYF; DNA: TGTGCCAGCAGTCCCGGGAGTTACGAGCAGTACTTC; size: -; V: TRBV7-6; J: TRBJ2-7; length: 12; D: -
CDR3: CASSQDIGGGSYNEQFF; DNA: TGTGCCAGCAGCCAAGATATAGGGGGCGGCTCCTACAATGAGCAGTTCTTC; size: once; V: TRBV4-2; J: TRBJ2-1; length: 17; D: TRBD1